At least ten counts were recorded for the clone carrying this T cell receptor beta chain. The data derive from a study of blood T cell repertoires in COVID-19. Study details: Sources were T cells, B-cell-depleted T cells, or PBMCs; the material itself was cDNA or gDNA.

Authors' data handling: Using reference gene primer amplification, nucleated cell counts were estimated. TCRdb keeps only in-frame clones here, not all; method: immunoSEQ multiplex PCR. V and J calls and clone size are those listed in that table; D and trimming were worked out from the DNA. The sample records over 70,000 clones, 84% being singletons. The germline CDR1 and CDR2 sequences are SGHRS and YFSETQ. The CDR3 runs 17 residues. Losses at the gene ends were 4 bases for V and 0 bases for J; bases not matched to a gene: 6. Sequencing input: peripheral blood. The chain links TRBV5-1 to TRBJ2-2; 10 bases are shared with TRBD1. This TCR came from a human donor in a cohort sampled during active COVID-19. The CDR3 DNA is TGCGCCAGCAGCCCCGGGACAGGGGATCCGAACACCGGGGAGCTGTTTTTT. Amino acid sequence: CASSPGTGDPNTGELFF.